This T cell receptor (beta chain) stems from a study of blood T cell repertoires in COVID-19. Whole-study context: The cDNA or gDNA used as material had been derived from T cells, B-cell-depleted T cells, or PBMCs.

The data were produced by immunoSEQ multiplex PCR, yet TCRdb's version contains in-frame clones alone and is incomplete. The table lists about 59,000 clones, around 73% of them singletons, with over 10% in the top ten. This clone was counted a few times. V shed 3 bases and J shed 5 bases, with 8 bases lying between them. Germline assignment: CDR1 SEHNR and CDR2 FQNEAQ (reference sequence). This CDR3 has 12 amino acids. This chain links TRBV7-9 with TRBJ2-7; D may be TRBD2 (6 bases). This clonotype was obtained from an elderly man with acute or convalescent COVID-19. The material sequenced was peripheral blood. The CDR3 region is CASSFPGDEQYF. Here the CDR3 DNA reads TGTGCCAGCAGCTTTCCGGGGGACGAGCAGTACTTC.